This record covers a single T cell receptor beta chain. This record belongs to a study of T-cell memory formation after mild COVID-19. The overall study: TCR clusters showed largely donor specificity.

TCRdb re-called the 5' RACE reads through MiXCR, storing one row per CDR3 protein. The profile shows about 270,000 distinct CDR3 sequences, 16% of them singletons. Germline CDR1 LGHNA, CDR2 YSLEER. The CDR3 spans 15 residues. V shed 4 bases and J shed 8 bases, with 18 bases lying between them. This receptor was obtained from a man between 18 and 29 years old who had mild COVID-19 (a few samples of this study predate the infection). Cell type and time point are not known. Source material: PBMCs or a T cell subset sorted from them (not recorded which). The V and J genes are TRBV4-3 and TRBJ1-3; D uncertain. CDR3 nucleotide sequence: TGCGCCAGCAGCCGGGAGACCCTCCAGGCGGACACCATATATTTT. Amino acids: CASSRETLQADTIYF.